Presented here are 19 T cell receptor beta chains from one specimen sequenced in a study of OX40 agonist ivuxolimab in advanced cancers. Some clones are missing from TCRdb's copy, which holds only in-frame ones; the method was immunoSEQ multiplex PCR. The table includes around 80,000 clones, roughly 84% detected once. The sequencing here drew on CD4+ or CD8+ T cells sorted from blood, taken in a trial of the OX40 agonist ivuxolimab. The receptors shown here come from an adult with an advanced solid tumor such as melanoma, head and neck, liver or kidney cancer.

The rearrangement joins TRBV7-3 to TRBJ2-2; D not certain. The germline V gene has CDR1 SGHTA and CDR2 FQGTGA. The V end was cut by 5 bases, the J end by 6 bases, with 13 bases between. The CDR3 length is 14 residues. CDR3 loop: CASSRVRNAGELFF. In DNA, the CDR3 is TGTGCCAGCAGCAGGGTCCGAAATGCCGGGGAGCTGTTTTTT.

The V call is TRBV27, the J call TRBJ1-5, with 7 bases matching TRBD1. V dropped 5 bases and J dropped 3; count of bases not matched to a gene: 4. The CDR3 has 14 residues. Germline assignment: CDR1 MNHEY and CDR2 SMNVEV (reference sequence). CDR3 coding DNA: TGTGCCAGCAGTGGACAGGCTTTCAATCAGCCCCAGCATTTT. This encodes CASSGQAFNQPQHF.

The chain carries TRBV7-9 and TRBJ2-2; 7 positions match TRBD2. This CDR3 comprises 13 residues. Trimming cost V 4 bases and J 15 bases; bases outside gene matches: 11. In germline, CDR1 is SEHNR, CDR2 FQNEAQ (reference sequence). CDR3 in DNA: TGTGCCAGCAGCTCCCCCGGGCGGGAGAACATGTTTTTT. Its translation: CASSSPGRENMFF.

V is TRBV2 and J is TRBJ2-1; TRBD2 is a possible D gene (5 bases). Germline CDR1 reads SNHLY; CDR2 reads FYNNEI. CDR3 length equals 16 residues. V shed 4 bases and J shed 4 bases, with 17 bases lying between them. CDR3 loop: CASSATPARGYNEQFF. In DNA, the CDR3 is TGTGCCAGCAGTGCGACCCCCGCTCGGGGTTACAATGAGCAGTTCTTC. The full variable domain, in which reference TRBV2 and TRBJ2-1 provide the parts outside the CDR3, is EPEVTQTPSHQVTQMGQEVILRCVPISNHLYFYWYRQILGQKVEFLVSFYNNEISEKSEIFDDQFSVERPDGSNFTLKIRSTKLEDSAMYFCASSATPARGYNEQFFGPGTRLTVL.

The chain employs TRBV12-5 and TRBJ1-1; 8 bases align to TRBD1. With V trimmed by 6 bases and J by 5 bases, 8 bases remained unmatched. CDR3 length: 14 amino acids. Germline CDR1 reads LGHNT; CDR2 reads FRNRAP. The CDR3 reads CASGRGQGRTEAFF. The CDR3, as DNA: TGTGCTAGTGGCCGTGGACAGGGACGGACTGAAGCTTTCTTT.

This chain links TRBV18 with TRBJ1-1; D unclear. The V gene lost 1 base and the J gene lost 1 base, with 7 bases spanning the gap. Germline CDR1 reads KGHSH; CDR2 reads LQKENI. The CDR3 consists of 14 residues. As DNA, the CDR3 is TGTGCCAGCTCACCACGGCGGGGGAACACTGAAGCTTTCTTT. Encoded protein: CASSPRRGNTEAFF. Looking up the rest from reference TRBV18 and TRBJ1-1 gives the full variable domain: NAGVMQNPRHLVRRRGQEARLRCSPMKGHSHVYWYRQLPEEGLKFMVYLQKENIIDESGMPKERFSAEFPKEGPSILRIQQVVRGDSAAYFCASSPRRGNTEAFFGQGTRLTVV.

This sequence joins TRBV5-1 and TRBJ1-4; D is ambiguous. V was shortened by 1 base and J by 4 bases, with 5 bases between the two germline ends. Germline values: CDR1 SGHRS, CDR2 YFSETQ. The CDR3 covers 13 residues. CDR3 sequence reads: CASSLQYNEKLFF. CDR3 bases: TGCGCCAGCAGCTTGCAGTATAATGAAAAACTGTTTTTT.

The J gene is TRBJ2-1, the V gene TRBV5-4; D ambiguous. Germline values: CDR1 SGHNT, CDR2 YYREEE (reference sequence). V was trimmed by 1 base and J by 6 bases, leaving 14 bases between them. The CDR3 spans 15 residues. The chain's CDR3 is CASSLLSISSNEQFF. The CDR3 nucleotides are TGTGCCAGCAGCTTGCTCAGTATCTCAAGCAATGAGCAGTTCTTC.

The gene calls are TRBV19 and TRBJ1-5; D gene unclear. The V end lost 6 bases, the J end lost 4 bases, and 13 bases lay between the germline ends. From germline, CDR1 is LNHDA and CDR2 SQIVND (reference sequence). This CDR3 region has 14 residues. The CDR3 nucleotides read TGTGCCAGTAGGGAGAGCTCGACGAATCAGCCCCAGCATTTT. Translated: CASRESSTNQPQHF.

The rearrangement links TRBV2 to TRBJ2-1, with D uncertain. The CDR3 consists of 11 residues. Trimming left V 7 bases short and J 3 bases short, with 4 bases between. The germline gives CDR1 SNHLY, CDR2 FYNNEI. This CDR3 reads CASNYYNEQFF. CDR3 nucleotide sequence: TGTGCCAGCAATTACTACAATGAGCAGTTCTTC.

This sequence joins TRBV2 and TRBJ2-1; no definite D call. The CDR3 totals 13 residues. Germline V CDR1 and CDR2: SNHLY, FYNNEI. Trimming removed 11 bases from V and 0 bases from J, with 11 bases in between. Here the CDR3 reads CAARKSSYNEQFF. In DNA form, the CDR3 reads TGTGCCGCCAGGAAGAGCTCCTACAATGAGCAGTTCTTC.

The V call is TRBV4-2, the J call TRBJ1-2; D is ambiguous. The germline V and J ends were trimmed by 1 base and 0 bases, with 0 bases remaining between them. The CDR3 has 12 residues. Per the germline V gene, CDR1 is LGHNA and CDR2 is YNFKEQ. CDR3 in DNA: TGTGCCAGCAGCCAAGCTAACTATGGCTACACCTTC. This encodes CASSQANYGYTF.

The CDR3: CASSVVGSHNYGYTF. The CDR3 region has the DNA TGTGCCAGCAGCGTAGTAGGCAGCCACAACTATGGCTACACCTTC. The rearrangement joins TRBV9 to TRBJ1-2; unclear D gene. CDR3 length equals 15 residues. The V end lost 0 bases, the J end lost 2 bases, and 11 bases lay between the germline ends. Germline CDR1 SGDLS, CDR2 YYNGEE.

The chain joins TRBV7-9 to TRBJ1-2; possibly TRBD1 for D (5 bases). Trimming stripped 4 bases from V and 14 bases from J, with 17 bases between. The length of the CDR3 is 12 residues. Germline V gene data show CDR1 as SEHNR and CDR2 as FQNEAQ (reference sequence). The CDR3 DNA is TGTGCCAGCAGCTCCGGGACGTATTACGTTACCTTC. It is translated as CASSSGTYYVTF.

The chain uses TRBV30 and TRBJ2-7; TRBD2 might be the D (6 bases). Trimming cost V 3 bases and J 3 bases, with 15 bases left between them. There are 14 residues in the CDR3. CDR1 is GTSNPN and CDR2 is SVGIG in the germline V gene (reference sequence). CDR3 protein: CAWSVGTGFYEQYF. In nucleotides, the CDR3 is TGTGCCTGGAGCGTTGGGACTGGATTCTACGAGCAGTACTTC.

This chain links TRBV6-6 with TRBJ1-5; D is uncertain. From germline, CDR1 is MNHNY and CDR2 SVGAGI (reference sequence). Trimming pared 4 bases from V and 7 bases from J, leaving 8 bases between. This CDR3 comprises 12 residues. CDR3 nucleotide sequence: TGTGCCAGCAGTTCTTCCTTCCAGCCCCAGCATTTT. It translates to CASSSSFQPQHF.

This chain joins TRBV7-9 and TRBJ2-7, with D perhaps TRBD1 or TRBD2 (5 bases each). The CDR3 contains 15 residues. Trimming pared 6 bases from V and 3 bases from J, leaving 18 bases between. Germline values: CDR1 SEHNR, CDR2 FQNEAQ (reference sequence). The CDR3 is CASSSRDRLNYEQYF. CDR3 sequence (DNA): TGTGCCAGCAGTTCGAGGGACCGATTAAACTACGAGCAGTACTTC.

The chain has TRBV6-6 and TRBJ2-3, with TRBD2 matching 12 bases. The CDR3 runs to 16 residues. Germline lookup yields CDR1 MNHNY and CDR2 SVGAGI (reference sequence). V lost 7 bases to trimming and J lost 3 bases; unmatched junction nucleotides: 8. CDR3 coding DNA: TGTGCCAGCAAAGGGCCTAGCGGGGGGGGTACAGATACGCAGTATTTT. Translated: CASKGPSGGGTDTQYF.

There are a few counts of this clone. The chain joins TRBV6-1 to TRBJ1-5, with TRBD1 matching 9 bases. J gave up 7 bases and V 4 bases, and 14 bases lay outside the gene matches. This CDR3 region has 17 residues. In germline, CDR1 is MNHNS, CDR2 SASEGT. The CDR3 DNA follows: TGTGCCAGCAGTGTATTACCGGGACAGGGTACCAGACAGCCCCAGCATTTT. Its translation: CASSVLPGQGTRQPQHF.